Each of the 27 T cell receptor beta chains below was sequenced from the same sample in a study of OX40 agonist ivuxolimab in advanced cancers. Clones were read by immunoSEQ multiplex PCR, and TCRdb kept only the in-frame ones, dropping some. The sample yields approximately 92,000 clones, approximately 93% seen once. The specimen was CD4+ or CD8+ T cells sorted from blood, collected in a trial of the OX40 agonist ivuxolimab. These receptors were collected from an adult with an advanced solid tumor such as melanoma, head and neck, liver or kidney cancer.

The chain recombines TRBV5-1 with TRBJ1-1; D ambiguous. Germline CDR1 and CDR2: SGHRS and YFSETQ. This CDR3 region has 16 residues. The V and J ends lost 2 bases and 5 bases respectively, with 19 bases between them. The DNA of the CDR3 is TGCGCCAGCAGCTTTAGGAGGCCCCCCGGGAAGACTGAAGCTTTCTTT. It codes for CASSFRRPPGKTEAFF.

The genes are TRBV10-3 and TRBJ1-1, with 7 bases fitting TRBD1. CDR3 length equals 15 residues. V shed 2 bases, J shed 3 bases, and the junction held 6 bases outside the gene matches. Germline V CDR1 and CDR2: ENHRY, SYGVKD. In nucleotides, the CDR3 is TGTGCCATCAGTGAGACCCACAGGGGTGACACTGAAGCTTTCTTT. Protein: CAISETHRGDTEAFF.

J is TRBJ2-6 and V is TRBV4-3; TRBD1 matches at 8 bases. This CDR3 contains 17 residues. The junction had 6 bases not matched to a gene; V was cut back by 3 bases and J by 2 bases. Germline V gives CDR1 LGHNA, CDR2 YSLEER. This chain's CDR3 is CASSHPRGQAGANVLTF. The CDR3 nucleotides read TGCGCCAGCAGCCATCCCAGGGGGCAGGCTGGGGCCAACGTCCTGACTTTC.

The gene calls are TRBV12-5 and TRBJ1-1; 9 bases align to TRBD1. Germline V lookup: CDR1 LGHNT, CDR2 FRNRAP. V shed 1 base and J 6 bases; nucleotides not matched to a gene: 24. The CDR3 sequence is 21 residues long. CDR3: CASGLENVGTGKGKTWAEAFF. In nucleotides, the CDR3 is TGTGCTAGTGGTTTGGAAAACGTGGGGACAGGGAAAGGGAAAACTTGGGCTGAAGCTTTCTTT.

This clone was picked up one time. J is TRBJ1-3 and V is TRBV10-2, with 10 bases identical to TRBD1. The CDR3 runs to 15 residues. Germline V gene lookup returns CDR1 WSHSY and CDR2 SAAADI. The J segment lost 4 bases and the V segment lost 5 bases, leaving 5 bases of the junction unmatched. The CDR3 DNA sequence: TGCGCCAGCAGTTACGGGACAGGGGACGGAAACACCATATATTTT. This gives the protein CASSYGTGDGNTIYF.

This clone was recorded a few times. The chain employs TRBV11-2 and TRBJ1-6; TRBD1 is a possible D gene (6 bases). The CDR3 contains 15 residues. V dropped 5 bases and J dropped 7 bases, with 15 bases sitting between them. CDR1 is SGHAT, CDR2 FQNNGV, per germline. In nucleotides, the CDR3 is TGTGCCAGCAGCCCACAGGGAGCTCGGAATTCACCCCTCCACTTT. Translated: CASSPQGARNSPLHF.

The chain carries TRBV28 and TRBJ1-3; the D gene is possibly TRBD1 (6 bases). With 4 bases removed from V and 0 bases from J, the gap between germline ends came to 13 bases. CDR3 length equals 16 residues. The germline CDR1 and CDR2 sequences are MDHEN and SYDVKM. The CDR3, as DNA: TGTGCCAGCAGTTCGCCGGGACACTACTCTGGAAACACCATATATTTT. It codes for CASSSPGHYSGNTIYF. Full variable domain (remainder filled in from reference TRBV28 and TRBJ1-3): DVKVTQSSRYLVKRTGEKVFLECVQDMDHENMFWYRQDPGLGLRLIYFSYDVKMKEKGDIPEGYSVSREKKERFSLILESASTNQTSMYLCASSSPGHYSGNTIYFGEGSWLTVV.

V gene TRBV11-3 combines with J gene TRBJ2-1; D gene unclear. The CDR3 loop spans 15 amino acids. Germline CDR1 SGHNT, CDR2 YENEEA. The germline V and J ends were trimmed by 3 bases and 0 bases, with 9 bases remaining between them. CDR3 sequence (DNA): TGTGCCAGCAGCTTCGGGCCGAGCTCCTACAATGAGCAGTTCTTC. It translates to CASSFGPSSYNEQFF.

The chain has TRBV19 and TRBJ2-3; D tentatively fits TRBD1 or TRBD2 (5 bases each). The CDR3 length is 15 residues. Germline-derived CDR1 and CDR2 are LNHDA and SQIVND (reference sequence). Trimming cost V 1 base and J 3 bases, with 11 bases left between them. The CDR3 sequence is CASSIARGVTDTQYF. The DNA for the CDR3 is TGTGCCAGTAGTATAGCGAGGGGAGTAACAGATACGCAGTATTTT.

The V gene is TRBV28, the J gene TRBJ2-7, with 10 nucleotides matching TRBD2. Germline-derived CDR1 and CDR2 are MDHEN and SYDVKM. This CDR3 is 15 amino acids long. The V and J ends lost 5 bases and 2 bases, in that order; junction bases with no gene match: 6. The CDR3 loop reads CASSPLSGRAYEQYF. The CDR3 DNA reads TGTGCCAGCAGTCCTCTCAGCGGGAGGGCCTACGAGCAGTACTTC.

V is TRBV19 and J is TRBJ2-1; 11 bases line up with TRBD1. The V gene end was trimmed by 11 bases and the J gene end by 6 bases; junction bases not matched to a gene: 6. This CDR3 is built from 13 residues. Germline assignment: CDR1 LNHDA and CDR2 SQIVND (reference sequence). CDR3 sequence reads: CASRDRGGNEQFF. The CDR3 DNA reads as TGTGCCTCACGGGACAGGGGGGGCAATGAGCAGTTCTTC. Full variable domain (rest looked up from reference TRBV19 and TRBJ2-1): DGGITQSPKYLFRKEGQNVTLSCEQNLNHDAMYWYRQDPGQGLRLIYYSQIVNDFQKGDIAEGYSVSREKKESFPLTVTSAQKNPTAFYLCASRDRGGNEQFFGPGTRLTVL.

The chain's CDR3 is CASSQDVGGRQTYEQYF. DNA for the CDR3: TGCGCCAGCAGCCAAGATGTCGGGGGTCGACAGACCTACGAGCAGTACTTC. This chain uses TRBV4-1 with TRBJ2-7; weak D call: TRBD2 (6 bases). CDR3 size: 17 residues. Germline V gives CDR1 MGHRA, CDR2 YSYEKL. V was clipped by 0 bases and J by 2 bases, with 17 bases between them.

This clone was seen a single time. V usage is TRBV7-8 and J usage is TRBJ1-2; 10 bases agree with TRBD1. The trim removed 4 bases at V and 5 bases at J, leaving 7 bases unmatched. The CDR3 totals 15 residues. Germline V gene lookup returns CDR1 SGHVS and CDR2 FQNEAQ. Written as DNA, the CDR3 is TGTGCCAGCAGCTGGAGACAGGGGGCGGGATATGGCTACACCTTC. Its translation is CASSWRQGAGYGYTF.

This rearrangement joins TRBV5-5 to TRBJ2-5; the D call may be TRBD1 or TRBD2 (5 bases each). The CDR3 extends over 15 amino acids. CDR1 and CDR2 (germline): SGHKS, YYEKEE (reference sequence). V was shortened by 4 bases and J by 4 bases, with 17 bases between the two germline ends. DNA for the CDR3: TGTGCCAGCAGCCGAGGGGCCGCGGACGGAGAGACCCAGTACTTC. Translated, it gives CASSRGAADGETQYF.

The chain joins TRBV25-1 to TRBJ2-7; 13 bases fit TRBD2. V shed 5 bases and J 1 base; nucleotides not matched to a gene: 5. Germline V lookup: CDR1 MGHDK, CDR2 SYGVNS. The CDR3 extends over 16 amino acids. The CDR3 sequence is CASSPLAGGPSYEQYF. For the CDR3, the DNA is TGTGCCAGCAGTCCACTAGCGGGGGGGCCTTCCTACGAGCAGTACTTC.

The V call is TRBV6-6, the J call TRBJ2-1; no definite D call. The CDR3 totals 13 residues. Germline CDR1 is MNHNY and CDR2 is SVGAGI (reference sequence). The ends were cut back, 5 bases at V and 8 bases at J, with 13 bases in the middle. The CDR3 protein is CASSPPAEDEQFF. The CDR3 bases are TGTGCCAGCAGTCCCCCGGCTGAGGATGAGCAGTTCTTC.

J is TRBJ1-6 and V is TRBV7-9; TRBD1 aligns across 7 bases. The germline V gene encodes CDR1 SEHNR and CDR2 FQNEAQ (reference sequence). V lost 5 bases and J lost 5; bases outside the gene matches: 6. The CDR3 runs to 15 residues. Here the CDR3 reads CASSPTGDNNSPLHF. Here the CDR3 DNA reads TGTGCCAGCAGCCCCACAGGGGACAATAATTCACCCCTCCACTTT.

The chain has TRBV5-4 and TRBJ2-3; D remains unclear. CDR1 is SGHNT, CDR2 YYREEE, per germline (reference sequence). The CDR3 covers 13 residues. Trimming stripped 4 bases from V and 5 bases from J, with 11 bases between. The CDR3 bases are TGTGCCAGCAGCCCGCAGCCAGGAGATACGCAGTATTTT. This gives the protein CASSPQPGDTQYF. Full variable domain (rest looked up from reference TRBV5-4 and TRBJ2-3): ETGVTQSPTHLIKTRGQQVTLRCSSQSGHNTVSWYQQALGQGPQFIFQYYREEENGRGNFPPRFSGLQFPNYSSELNVNALELDDSALYLCASSPQPGDTQYFGPGTRLTVL.

The chain combines TRBV19 with TRBJ1-1, with D possibly TRBD1 on 5 matching bases. Per the germline V gene, CDR1 is LNHDA and CDR2 is SQIVND (reference sequence). The CDR3 loop spans 14 amino acids. V shed 7 bases and J shed 6 bases, with 18 bases lying between them. The CDR3 region is CASIDLGVTAEAFF. The CDR3, as DNA: TGTGCCAGTATCGATCTGGGGGTCACTGCTGAAGCTTTCTTT.

This clone appeared once. CDR3 nucleotide sequence: TGCGCCAGCACTTGGGCGGGGGGGAGAGAGACCCAGTACTTC. As protein: CASTWAGGRETQYF. This chain links TRBV5-1 with TRBJ2-5, with 9 bases that match TRBD2. V lost 6 bases and J lost 4; bases outside the gene matches: 7. Germline CDR1 is SGHRS and CDR2 is YFSETQ. The CDR3 loop spans 14 amino acids.

The gene calls are TRBV7-2 and TRBJ2-5; TRBD2 aligns across 12 bases. This CDR3 has 16 amino acids. V dropped 0 bases and J dropped 6; count of bases not matched to a gene: 5. From germline, CDR1 is SGHTA and CDR2 FQGNSA. The CDR3 DNA reads as TGTGCCAGCAGCTTAGCACTAGCGGGAGGAACGAAGACCCAGTACTTC. It yields the protein CASSLALAGGTKTQYF.

This rearrangement joins TRBV19 to TRBJ2-1; 7 positions agree with TRBD1. After removal of 9 bases from V and 3 bases from J, the junction contained 8 bases not matched to a gene. The CDR3 sequence is 14 residues long. CDR1 is LNHDA, CDR2 SQIVND, per germline (reference sequence). The CDR3 loop reads CASQGQPRYNEQFF. The CDR3 nucleotides are TGTGCCAGCCAGGGACAGCCGCGCTACAATGAGCAGTTCTTC.

The chain links TRBV5-1 to TRBJ2-1, with 12 bases fitting TRBD2. Germline values: CDR1 SGHRS, CDR2 YFSETQ. There are 17 residues in the CDR3. J lost 0 bases, V lost 0 bases, and 1 base had no gene match. This CDR3 is CASSLGLAGASYNEQFF. The CDR3 DNA is TGCGCCAGCAGCTTGGGACTAGCGGGAGCCTCCTACAATGAGCAGTTCTTC.

In DNA form, the CDR3 reads TGTGCCTCCTCCCCGGGTCCCGCAGCCTACGAGCAGTACTTC. It codes for CASSPGPAAYEQYF. The V gene is TRBV19, the J gene TRBJ2-7, with D unclear. The CDR3 is made up of 14 amino acids. The germline V gene encodes CDR1 LNHDA and CDR2 SQIVND (reference sequence). Trimming removed 11 bases at V and 2 bases at J, with 19 bases between.

Here the CDR3 DNA reads TGTGCCAGCAGTTACTTGGGGACAGATACGCAGTATTTT. Protein product: CASSYLGTDTQYF. The chain is built from TRBV6-6 and TRBJ2-3; D remains ambiguous. From germline, CDR1 is MNHNY and CDR2 SVGAGI (reference sequence). The CDR3 has 13 residues. V lost 1 base and J 3 bases, leaving 5 bases between the germline ends.

The V and J genes are TRBV19 and TRBJ1-3; D unclear. The length of the CDR3 is 12 residues. Germline V lookup: CDR1 LNHDA, CDR2 SQIVND (reference sequence). The V end was cut by 3 bases, the J end by 5 bases, with 5 bases between. The CDR3 DNA is TGTGCCAGTAGTATTGGGAGAAACACCATATATTTT. The encoded protein is CASSIGRNTIYF.

The CDR3 spells CASSQRLPGEQYF. As DNA, the CDR3 is TGTGCCAGCAGCCAGCGGCTGCCGGGGGAGCAGTACTTC. The chain joins TRBV28 to TRBJ2-7, with D perhaps matching TRBD2 (5 bases). The CDR3 is 13 amino acids. Trimming took off 6 bases at V and 7 bases at J, with 16 bases between the two ends. CDR1 is MDHEN, CDR2 SYDVKM, per germline.